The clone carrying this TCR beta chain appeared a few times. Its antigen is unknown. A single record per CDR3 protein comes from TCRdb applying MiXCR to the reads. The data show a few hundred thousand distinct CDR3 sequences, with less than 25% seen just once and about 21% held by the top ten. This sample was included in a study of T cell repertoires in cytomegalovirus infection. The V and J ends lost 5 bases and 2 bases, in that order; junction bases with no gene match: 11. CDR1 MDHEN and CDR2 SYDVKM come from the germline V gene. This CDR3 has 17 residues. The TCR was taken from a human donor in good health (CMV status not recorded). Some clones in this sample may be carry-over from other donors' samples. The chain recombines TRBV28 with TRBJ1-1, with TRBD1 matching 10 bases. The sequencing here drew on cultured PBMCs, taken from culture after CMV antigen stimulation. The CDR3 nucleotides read TGTGCCAGCAGTGCTAAGGACAGGGGGAGTGGAAACACTGAAGCTTTCTTT. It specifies CASSAKDRGSGNTEAFF.